The source of this T cell receptor (beta chain) is a study of blood T cell repertoires in COVID-19. The data were produced by immunoSEQ multiplex PCR, yet TCRdb's version contains in-frame clones alone and is incomplete. Of 140,000 to 150,000 clones detected, roughly three quarters appear once; the ten largest clones hold under 10%. From germline, CDR1 is MDHEN and CDR2 SYDVKM. The CDR3 has 18 amino acids. V shed 3 bases and J shed 4 bases, with 24 bases lying between them. This sequence was found in a middle-aged man with active or convalescent COVID-19. The sample was peripheral blood. The V call is TRBV28, the J call TRBJ2-5; the D gene is possibly TRBD2 (6 bases). In DNA form, the CDR3 reads TGTGCCAGCAGTTTGGTCGCGTTGCGGCGCCGGGGGAGAGAGACCCAGTACTTC. Its protein is CASSLVALRRRGRETQYF.